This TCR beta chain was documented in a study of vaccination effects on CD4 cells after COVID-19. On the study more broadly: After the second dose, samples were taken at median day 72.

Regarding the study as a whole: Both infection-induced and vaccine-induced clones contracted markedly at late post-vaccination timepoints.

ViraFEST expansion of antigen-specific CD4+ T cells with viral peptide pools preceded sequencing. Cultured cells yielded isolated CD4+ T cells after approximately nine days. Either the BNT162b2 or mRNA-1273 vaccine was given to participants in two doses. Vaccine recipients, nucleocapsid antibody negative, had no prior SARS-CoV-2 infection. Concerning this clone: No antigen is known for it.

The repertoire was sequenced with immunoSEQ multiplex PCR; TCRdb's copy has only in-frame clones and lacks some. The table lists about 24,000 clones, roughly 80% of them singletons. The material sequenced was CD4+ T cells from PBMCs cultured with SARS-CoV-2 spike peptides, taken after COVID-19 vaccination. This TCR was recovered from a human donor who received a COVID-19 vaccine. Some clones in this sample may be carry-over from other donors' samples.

CDR3 sequence: CASTPILAAGGELFF. Here the CDR3 DNA reads TGTGCCAGCACCCCCATCCTAGCGGCGGGCGGGGAGCTGTTTTTT. J is TRBJ2-2 and V is TRBV3-1 (or the pseudogene TRBV3-2); 7 nucleotides align to TRBD2. The CDR3 is made up of 15 amino acids. With 7 bases clipped from V and 7 bases from J, the junction kept 12 bases outside the gene matches. From germline, CDR1 is LGHDT and CDR2 YNNKEL (reference sequence).